These 6 T cell receptor beta chains were sequenced from one sample in a study of blood T cells in healthy people across ages. The use of a sample-barcoded 5' primer and a J-beta primer mix characterized a second PCR of 7 to 11 cycles. TCRdb itself ran the 5' RACE reads through MiXCR, one entry per CDR3 protein. Of 1.5 million to 2 million distinct CDR3 sequences listed, around half were seen once; the top ten hold less than 2.5%. Sequences were obtained from blood. These receptors were obtained from a middle-aged woman in good health.

The chain is built from TRBV6-5 and TRBJ2-1; 8 nucleotides match TRBD2. J lost 9 bases, V lost 4 bases, and 14 bases had no gene match. The CDR3 covers 16 residues. In germline, CDR1 is MNHEY, CDR2 SVGAGI. CDR3 DNA sequence: TGTGCCAGCAGTTCCCACGGGGGGGGAGTTTTGAGTGAGCAGTTCTTC. The encoded protein is CASSSHGGGVLSEQFF.

This clonotype was detected only a few times. The chain links TRBV5-4 to TRBJ1-2; 10 bases agree with TRBD1. Germline CDR1 is SGHNT and CDR2 is YYREEE (reference sequence). V lost 3 bases and J lost 7; bases outside the gene matches: 9. This CDR3 is 15 amino acids long. CDR3 DNA: TGTGCCAGCAGCTCTCCGGGACAGGGGAGGAGTGGCTACACCTTC. It yields the protein CASSSPGQGRSGYTF. Filled out from reference TRBV5-4 and TRBJ1-2, the complete variable domain reads ETGVTQSPTHLIKTRGQQVTLRCSSQSGHNTVSWYQQALGQGPQFIFQYYREEENGRGNFPPRFSGLQFPNYSSELNVNALELDDSALYLCASSSPGQGRSGYTFGSGTRLTVV.

J is TRBJ2-2 and V is TRBV5-1, with D perhaps TRBD2 (7 bases). The CDR3 extends over 15 amino acids. CDR1 and CDR2 from the germline V gene are SGHRS and YFSETQ. Between the trimmed V and J ends, which lost 1 base and 6 bases, there was a span of 13 bases. The CDR3 spells CASSLNAGAPGELFF. In DNA form, the CDR3 reads TGCGCCAGCAGCTTGAACGCGGGGGCTCCCGGGGAGCTGTTTTTT.

The V and J genes are TRBV19 and TRBJ2-3; no clear D gene. Germline V CDR1 and CDR2: LNHDA, SQIVND (reference sequence). With 2 bases removed from V and 4 bases from J, the gap between germline ends came to 10 bases. The CDR3 has 14 residues. CDR3 in DNA: TGTGCCAGTAGTATACCGCCTCCCGCAGATACGCAGTATTTT. Its protein is CASSIPPPADTQYF.

J is TRBJ2-3 and V is TRBV5-1; D not resolved. The CDR3 totals 16 residues. V was shortened by 5 bases and J by 2 bases, with 18 bases between the two germline ends. Germline lookup yields CDR1 SGHRS and CDR2 YFSETQ. The CDR3 loop reads CASRGDGNPYTDTQYF. As DNA, the CDR3 is TGCGCCAGCAGAGGTGACGGAAACCCATACACAGATACGCAGTATTTT.

The chain uses TRBV19 and TRBJ2-5; D is possibly TRBD2 (6 bases). Judging by the DNA end, TRBJ2-1 fits better; the J call may be wrong. This CDR3 is built from 15 residues. Germline CDR1 reads LNHDA; CDR2 reads SQIVND (reference sequence). Here the CDR3 reads CASSIRERYQETQFF. The CDR3 DNA reads TGTGCCAGTAGTATTCGGGAGAGGTACCAAGAGACCCAGTTCTTC.